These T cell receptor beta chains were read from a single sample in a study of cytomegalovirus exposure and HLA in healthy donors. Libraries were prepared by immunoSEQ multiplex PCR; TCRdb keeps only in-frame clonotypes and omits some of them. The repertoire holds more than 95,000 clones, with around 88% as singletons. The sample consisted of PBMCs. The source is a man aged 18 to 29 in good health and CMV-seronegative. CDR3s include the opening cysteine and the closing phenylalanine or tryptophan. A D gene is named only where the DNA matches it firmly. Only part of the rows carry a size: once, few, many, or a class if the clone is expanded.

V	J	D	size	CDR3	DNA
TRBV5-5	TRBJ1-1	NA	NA	CASSSGGQWLNTEAFF	TGTGCCAGCAGCTCGGGAGGACAGTGGCTGAACACTGAAGCTTTCTTT
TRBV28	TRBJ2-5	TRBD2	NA	CASSLRGGYQETQYF	TGTGCCAGCAGTTTACGGGGGGGATACCAAGAGACCCAGTACTTC
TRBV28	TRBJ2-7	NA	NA	CATKQGGGYEQYF	TGTGCCACCAAGCAGGGGGGAGGATACGAGCAGTACTTC
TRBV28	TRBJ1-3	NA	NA	CASSLRGFGNTIYF	TGTGCCAGCAGTTTAAGGGGGTTCGGAAACACCATATATTTT
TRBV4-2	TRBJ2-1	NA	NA	CASSQASLLSSYNEQFF	TGTGCCAGCAGCCAAGCTTCCCTATTGAGCTCCTACAATGAGCAGTTCTTC
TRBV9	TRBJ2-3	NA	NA	CASSVGSGDGTDTQYF	TGTGCCAGCAGCGTAGGGTCAGGGGACGGCACAGATACGCAGTATTTT
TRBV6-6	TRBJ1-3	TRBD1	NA	CASKTGDGNTIYF	TGTGCCAGCAAGACAGGGGACGGAAACACCATATATTTT
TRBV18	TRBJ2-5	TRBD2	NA	CASSQQGFSGGSQETQYF	TGTGCCAGCTCTCAGCAGGGTTTTAGCGGGGGATCTCAAGAGACCCAGTACTTC
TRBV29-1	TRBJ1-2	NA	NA	CSVELSQGSGYTF	TGCAGCGTTGAATTGAGTCAGGGCAGTGGCTACACCTTC
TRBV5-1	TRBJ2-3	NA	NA	CASSLIAGRDTDTQYF	TGCGCCAGCAGCTTGATCGCGGGGCGGGACACAGATACGCAGTATTTT
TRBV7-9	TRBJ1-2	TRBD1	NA	CASSLVGQGVNGYTF	TGTGCCAGCAGCTTAGTAGGCCAGGGGGTGAATGGCTACACCTTC
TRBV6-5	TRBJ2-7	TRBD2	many	CASSYFSGGLFYEQYF	TGTGCCAGCAGTTACTTTAGCGGGGGTTTATTCTACGAGCAGTACTTC
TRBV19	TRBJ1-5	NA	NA	CASSMAPNQPQHF	TGTGCCAGTAGTATGGCACCCAATCAGCCCCAGCATTTT
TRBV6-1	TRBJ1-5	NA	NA	CASSEFTGPYNQPQHF	TGTGCCAGCAGTGAATTTACAGGGCCTTATAATCAGCCCCAGCATTTT
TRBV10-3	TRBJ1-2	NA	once	CAIMVRGSSSDGYTF	TGTGCCATCATGGTCAGGGGCAGTTCGTCGGATGGCTACACCTTC
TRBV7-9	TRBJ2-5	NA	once	CASSLLETQYF	TGTGCCAGCAGCTTACTCGAGACCCAGTACTTC
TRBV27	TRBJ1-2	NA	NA	CASSSQTQGSVGGYTF	TGTGCCAGCAGTTCCCAGACACAGGGTTCGGTCGGTGGCTACACCTTC
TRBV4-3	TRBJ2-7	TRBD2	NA	CASSQEMSGGYEQYF	TGCGCCAGCAGCCAAGAAATGAGCGGGGGCTACGAGCAGTACTTC
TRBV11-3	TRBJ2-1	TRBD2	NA	CASSLGLAGSNEQFF	TGTGCCAGCAGCTTAGGCCTAGCGGGGAGCAATGAGCAGTTCTTC
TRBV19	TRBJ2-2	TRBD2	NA	CASSIGASGRSGELFF	TGTGCCAGTAGTATAGGGGCTAGCGGGAGGAGCGGGGAGCTGTTTTTT
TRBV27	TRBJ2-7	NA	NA	CASRQAESSYEQYF	TGTGCCAGCAGGCAAGCCGAGAGCTCTTACGAGCAGTACTTC
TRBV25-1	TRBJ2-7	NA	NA	CASSEKQEPTYEQYF	TGTGCCAGCAGTGAAAAACAGGAGCCGACCTACGAGCAGTACTTC
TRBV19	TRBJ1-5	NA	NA	CASSIAGRSNQPQHF	TGTGCCAGTAGTATAGCCGGGAGGAGCAATCAGCCCCAGCATTTT
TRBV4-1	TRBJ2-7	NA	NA	CASSQGAFLEQYF	TGCGCCAGCAGCCAAGGGGCCTTCTTAGAGCAGTACTTC
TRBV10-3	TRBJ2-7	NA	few	CAISGTGRSYEQYF	TGTGCCATCAGTGGAACAGGTCGGTCCTACGAGCAGTACTTC
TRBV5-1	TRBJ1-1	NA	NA	CASSLGPGLLNTEAFF	TGCGCCAGCAGCTTGGGTCCAGGACTGTTGAACACTGAAGCTTTCTTT
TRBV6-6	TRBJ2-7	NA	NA	CASSLAKDSYEQYF	TGTGCCAGCAGTTTAGCAAAGGATTCCTACGAGCAGTACTTC
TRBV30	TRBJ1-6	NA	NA	CAWSTGTGNSPLHF	TGTGCCTGGAGTACAGGGACGGGGAATTCACCCCTCCACTTT
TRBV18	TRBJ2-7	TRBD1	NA	CASSPGQGAHEQYF	TGTGCCAGCTCACCAGGCCAGGGGGCTCACGAGCAGTACTTC
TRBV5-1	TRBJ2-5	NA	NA	CASQLPGGAGGETQYF	TGCGCCAGCCAGTTACCGGGGGGCGCCGGGGGAGAGACCCAGTACTTC
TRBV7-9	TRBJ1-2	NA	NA	CASSLHQANYGYTF	TGTGCCAGCAGCTTACATCAGGCTAACTATGGCTACACCTTC
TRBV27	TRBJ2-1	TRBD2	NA	CASRPGEAGNEQFF	TGTGCCAGTCGCCCGGGGGAAGCGGGGAATGAGCAGTTCTTC
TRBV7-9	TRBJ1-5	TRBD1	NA	CASSKWGQPNQPQHF	TGTGCCAGCAGCAAGTGGGGACAGCCAAATCAGCCCCAGCATTTT
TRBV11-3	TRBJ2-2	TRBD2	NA	CASSTQRWGASGKNTGELFF	TGTGCCAGCAGCACACAAAGATGGGGTGCTAGCGGGAAGAACACCGGGGAGCTGTTTTTT
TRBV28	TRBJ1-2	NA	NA	CASSLSTGNYGYTF	TGTGCCAGCAGTTTAAGTACAGGAAACTATGGCTACACCTTC
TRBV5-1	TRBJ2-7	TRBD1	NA	CASRWEQGYEQYF	TGCGCCAGCAGATGGGAACAGGGGTACGAGCAGTACTTC